This T cell receptor (beta chain) was identified in a study of spatial heterogeneity in lung cancer. Study as a whole: Each time, sequencing found more beta-chain sequences than alpha-chain sequences. Regarding the study as a whole: In blood, ubiquitous expanded tumor TCRs appeared more at resection than follow-up.

This clonotype has at least ten counts. Its antigen is unidentified. Specified time point: sample taken at primary tumor resection. Whole RNA was taken from tumor, nontumor lung or frozen PBMC; it was then sequenced unsorted. Samples were obtained from 65 to 80 donors, all untreated early-stage non-small cell lung cancer patients. Single TCR cDNA molecules each had their own unique molecular identifier. One entry per CDR3 protein, called by TCRdb with MiXCR from the 5' RACE reads. This table has tens of thousands of distinct CDR3 sequences, 8.4% appearing once. V dropped 7 bases and J dropped 4 bases, with 14 bases sitting between them. The germline V gene encodes CDR1 MNHNY and CDR2 SVGAGI (reference sequence). This CDR3 is 13 amino acids long.

Sequenced here: PBMCs, sampled at surgery. V usage is TRBV6-6 and J usage is TRBJ2-7, with TRBD1 as a possible D gene (6 bases). The TCR comes from a female donor with early-stage non-small cell lung cancer. The CDR3 bases are TGTGCCAGCATGGCAGGGGTCGGTTACGAGCAGTACTTC. Translated, it gives CASMAGVGYEQYF.